Here is one T cell receptor (beta chain) with its context. The antigen remains unidentified. Sequencing of TCR beta was undertaken in CD8+ and CD4+ T cells derived from blood. About 0.45 to 1 ug RNA was reverse transcribed with random hexamers. The immunoSEQ assay covered 54 Vbeta and 13 Jbeta segments for CDR3. TCRdb reanalysed the immunoSEQ multiplex PCR reads using MiXCR and keeps one entry per CDR3 protein. Of around 150,000 distinct CDR3 sequences in the sample, about 94% were seen once. This entry comes from a study of CD8 T cells in Susac syndrome. The study, taken as a whole, reports: A relatively small number of individuals underwent TCR sequencing and HLA analysis.

The CDR3 totals 14 residues. The V and J ends lost 4 bases and 6 bases, in that order; junction bases with no gene match: 6. The specimen was CD8+ T cells from PBMCs. This chain connects TRBV12-3 or TRBV12-4 to TRBJ1-2; 9 bases line up with TRBD1. This clonotype was obtained from a human donor in good health. The CDR3 bases are TGTGCCAGCAGTTGGGACAGGGTCTCCCATGGCTACACCTTC. Its translation is CASSWDRVSHGYTF.